These T cell receptor beta chains were read from a single sample in a study of cytomegalovirus exposure and HLA in healthy donors. Using immunoSEQ multiplex PCR, the repertoire was profiled, and TCRdb retains in-frame clones only, with some absent. The sample consists of under 100,000 clones, 90% to 95% of them appearing once. The sequenced sample was PBMCs. The source is a woman younger than 30 in good health and CMV-seronegative. The CDR3 runs from the conserved cysteine through the conserved F or W. The D gene is left open where the match is weak. Clone size is given for some rows only: seen once, a few or many times, or a class if the clone is expanded.

d_call	v_call	clone_size	j_call	cdr3_aa	cdr3_nt
TRBD2	TRBV6-1	.	TRBJ2-1	CASSVRTSAYNEQFF	TGTGCCAGCAGTGTACGGACTAGCGCGTACAATGAGCAGTTCTTC
.	TRBV6-5	.	TRBJ2-7	CASRYYEQYF	TGTGCCAGCAGATATTACGAGCAGTACTTC
.	TRBV5-1	.	TRBJ1-3	CASSPGGAGNTIYF	TGCGCCAGCAGCCCGGGCGGGGCTGGAAACACCATATATTTT
TRBD1	TRBV19	once	TRBJ2-2	CASSTGVGDRSTGELFF	TGTGCCAGTAGTACCGGGGTGGGGGACAGATCTACCGGGGAGCTGTTTTTT
TRBD1	TRBV28	.	TRBJ1-5	CASSPERGRPQHF	TGTGCCAGCAGTCCTGAGAGGGGGCGGCCCCAGCATTTT
TRBD1	TRBV11-2	.	TRBJ2-2	CASSLDRVDGELFF	TGTGCCAGCAGCTTGGACAGGGTGGACGGGGAGCTGTTTTTT
.	TRBV5-5	.	TRBJ2-5	CASSFAGSETQYF	TGTGCCAGCAGCTTTGCGGGGAGTGAGACCCAGTACTTC
TRBD1	TRBV4-3	.	TRBJ2-6	CASSYTRTGVISGANVLTF	TGCGCCAGCAGCTACACGCGGACAGGGGTCATCTCTGGGGCCAACGTCCTGACTTTC
.	TRBV7-6	.	TRBJ1-4	CASSLGGANEKLFF	TGTGCCAGCAGCTTAGGGGGGGCTAATGAAAAACTGTTTTTT
.	TRBV27	.	TRBJ1-1	CASSLSQGWNTEAFF	TGTGCCAGCAGTTTATCGCAGGGCTGGAACACTGAAGCTTTCTTT
.	TRBV30	.	TRBJ2-2	CAWSVRLGIGELFF	TGTGCCTGGAGTGTACGACTAGGTATTGGGGAGCTGTTTTTT
TRBD1	TRBV4-3	.	TRBJ2-7	CASSQWTGHEQYF	TGCGCCAGCAGCCAGTGGACAGGGCACGAGCAGTACTTC
TRBD1	TRBV7-9	medium-sized	TRBJ2-7	CASSFPRGQGYEQYF	TGTGCCAGCAGTTTCCCTAGGGGACAGGGGTACGAGCAGTACTTC
TRBD2	TRBV4-3	.	TRBJ2-1	CASSQDPSGGANEQFF	TGCGCCAGCAGCCAAGATCCTAGCGGGGGGGCCAATGAGCAGTTCTTC
TRBD2	TRBV19	.	TRBJ2-2	CASSIGLARNTGELFF	TGTGCCAGTAGTATCGGACTAGCGAGGAACACCGGGGAGCTGTTTTTT
TRBD1	TRBV2	once	TRBJ2-7	CASEGGTGPLEQYF	TGTGCCAGCGAGGGGGGGACAGGGCCCCTCGAGCAGTACTTC
.	TRBV6-1	.	TRBJ2-5	CASSEQGQGETQYF	TGTGCCAGCAGTGAACAGGGACAAGGAGAGACCCAGTACTTC
.	TRBV4-1	.	TRBJ1-3	CASSQPTGPSGNTIYF	TGCGCCAGCAGCCAACCTACAGGGCCTTCTGGAAACACCATATATTTT
.	TRBV5-6	.	TRBJ1-5	CASSFPGDGQPQHF	TGTGCCAGCAGCTTCCCAGGGGACGGTCAGCCCCAGCATTTT
TRBD2	TRBV7-8	.	TRBJ2-5	CASSSRLRLAGSQETQYF	TGTGCCAGCAGCTCCCGCCTCCGACTAGCGGGATCCCAAGAGACCCAGTACTTC
.	TRBV29-1	.	TRBJ2-7	CSVSGKSQGEQYF	TGCAGCGTTTCAGGGAAGTCTCAAGGCGAGCAGTACTTC
TRBD1	TRBV29-1	.	TRBJ1-2	CSVGTGLAYGYTF	TGCAGCGTTGGGACAGGGTTGGCCTATGGCTACACCTTC
TRBD1	TRBV7-2	.	TRBJ1-1	CASSYRQGAGGTEAFF	TGTGCCAGCAGCTATCGACAGGGGGCGGGTGGCACTGAAGCTTTCTTT
.	TRBV9	.	TRBJ1-6	CASSVTGQDSPLHF	TGTGCCAGCAGCGTCACAGGCCAAGATTCACCCCTCCACTTT
.	TRBV2	.	TRBJ1-3	CASSVDRREGGNTIYF	TGTGCCAGCAGTGTAGATCGCAGGGAAGGGGGAAACACCATATATTTT
.	TRBV10-1	.	TRBJ1-4	CASSSGASNEKLFF	TGCGCCAGCAGTTCAGGGGCGTCTAATGAAAAACTGTTTTTT
TRBD1	TRBV5-6	.	TRBJ1-1	CASSSRQGLIAEAFF	TGTGCCAGCAGCTCCAGACAGGGGTTGATCGCTGAAGCTTTCTTT
.	TRBV19	once	TRBJ1-2	CASSTGKNYGYTF	TGTGCCAGTAGTACGGGAAAAAACTATGGCTACACCTTC
.	TRBV5-1	.	TRBJ1-4	CASSLQGGEKLFF	TGCGCCAGCAGCCTTCAGGGCGGTGAAAAACTGTTTTTT
.	TRBV7-6	.	TRBJ1-4	CASSSLESEGEKLFF	TGTGCCAGCAGCTCCCTCGAGAGCGAGGGTGAAAAACTGTTTTTT
TRBD1	TRBV29-1	.	TRBJ1-2	CSVDHRDSGYTF	TGCAGCGTCGACCACAGGGACAGCGGCTACACCTTC
.	TRBV6-5	.	TRBJ2-7	CASSLGRYEQYF	TGTGCCAGCAGTCTCGGGAGATACGAGCAGTACTTC
.	TRBV19	once	TRBJ1-1	CASTPPGRTVLTEAFF	TGTGCCAGTACCCCACCTGGTAGGACAGTGCTCACTGAAGCTTTCTTT
.	TRBV7-2	.	TRBJ2-2	CGAGSNTGELFF	TGTGGGGCGGGGTCGAACACCGGGGAGCTGTTTTTT
.	TRBV7-2	.	TRBJ1-1	CASSLYGVNEAFF	TGTGCCAGCAGCTTGTACGGGGTTAATGAAGCTTTCTTT
TRBD1	TRBV5-1	.	TRBJ2-7	CASSGGQGAYEQYF	TGCGCCAGCAGCGGGGGACAGGGGGCCTACGAGCAGTACTTC
TRBD1	TRBV25-1	.	TRBJ1-1	CASSVGTGHTEAFF	TGTGCCAGCAGTGTGGGGACAGGGCACACTGAAGCTTTCTTT
.	TRBV28	.	TRBJ1-5	CASSLWTVYSNQPQHF	TGTGCCAGCAGTTTATGGACTGTATATAGCAATCAGCCCCAGCATTTT
.	TRBV5-1	.	TRBJ2-7	CASSLGDYEQYF	TGCGCCAGCAGCTTAGGGGACTACGAGCAGTACTTC